The TCR beta chain described here comes from a study of graft-versus-host responses after intestinal transplantation. Looking at the study overall: Multivisceral, liver-intestinal, or isolated intestinal grafts were transplanted into recipients. Among the recipients, all got anti-thymocyte globulin induction and then tacrolimus and steroids for 3 to 4 years.

General study results and limits: Researchers found GvH clones in recipient marrow, and some showed up first in ileum or blood. Early declines in HvG clones that occurred post-transplant were associated with peak circulating GvH clone levels.

Germline assignment: CDR1 SQVTM and CDR2 ANQGSEA. The V gene lost 4 bases and the J gene lost 5 bases, with 17 bases spanning the gap. The CDR3 length is 14 residues. Of note for this clone: The antigen remains undetermined.

Method: immunoSEQ multiplex PCR; TCRdb's copy keeps in-frame clones and lacks some. Of about 25,000 clones listed, just over 90% are singletons. Source: PBMCs, taken 18 days after transplant. This chain uses TRBV29-1 with TRBJ2-5; D may correspond to TRBD1 or TRBD2 (5 bases each). This TCR came from a human patient who received an intestinal transplant, so some T cells may come from the graft donor. The CDR3 DNA sequence: TGCAGCGTTGTCCAGTCGGGGCATTGGGAGACCCAGTACTTC. Its translation is CSVVQSGHWETQYF.